Sequencing of this T cell receptor (beta chain) was carried out in a study of blood T cell repertoires in COVID-19. Study-wide background: PBMCs, B-cell-depleted T cells, or T cells were the source of the cDNA or gDNA that made up the material.

In germline, CDR1 is LNHNV, CDR2 YYDKDF (reference sequence). Between the trimmed V and J ends, which lost 0 bases and 7 bases, there was a span of 15 bases. CDR3 length equals 15 residues. Sequencing used immunoSEQ multiplex PCR; TCRdb keeps in-frame clones, though not all of them. The data contain around 260,000 clones, 80% to 90% of them singletons. V gene TRBV15 combines with J gene TRBJ1-2, with a weak D call TRBD1 (5 bases). The receptor comes from a man younger than 45 with acute or convalescent COVID-19. Sequencing was done on a sample of peripheral blood. CDR3 amino acids: CATSRDFLIQGGYTF. CDR3 in DNA: TGTGCCACCAGCAGAGATTTCCTCATTCAGGGTGGCTACACCTTC.